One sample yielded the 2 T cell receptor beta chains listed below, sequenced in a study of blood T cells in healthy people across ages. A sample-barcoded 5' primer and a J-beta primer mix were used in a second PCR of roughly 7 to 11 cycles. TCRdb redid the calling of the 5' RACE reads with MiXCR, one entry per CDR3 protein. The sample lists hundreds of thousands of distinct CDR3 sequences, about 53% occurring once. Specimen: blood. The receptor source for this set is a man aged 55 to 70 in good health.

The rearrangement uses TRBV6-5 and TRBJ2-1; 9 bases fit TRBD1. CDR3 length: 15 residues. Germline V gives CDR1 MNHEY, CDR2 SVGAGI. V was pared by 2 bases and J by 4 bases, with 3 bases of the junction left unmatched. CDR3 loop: CASSYATGGYNEQFF. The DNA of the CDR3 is TGTGCCAGCAGTTACGCGACAGGGGGTTACAATGAGCAGTTCTTC.

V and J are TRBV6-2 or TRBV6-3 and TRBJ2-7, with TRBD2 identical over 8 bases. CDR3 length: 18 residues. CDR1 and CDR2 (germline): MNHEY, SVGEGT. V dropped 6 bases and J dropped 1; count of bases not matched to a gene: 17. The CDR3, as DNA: TGTGCCAGCAGAGCCGGGACTGGCGGGGGGCCCTCATCCTACGAGCAGTACTTC. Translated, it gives CASRAGTGGGPSSYEQYF.